This is a list of T cell receptor beta chains from one sample in a study of blood T cell repertoires in COVID-19. Profiling relied on immunoSEQ multiplex PCR, and the TCRdb table lists in-frame clones only, not all of them. The data hold around 97,000 clones, with about 90% observed a single time. Sequencing was done on a sample of peripheral blood. The receptor set was obtained from a woman aged 60-75 years with acute or convalescent COVID-19. Each CDR3 is given with its conserved first and last residue. The order of the fields is D gene, V gene, J gene, clone size, CDR3 length, CDR3 protein, CDR3 DNA. The D gene is left open where the match is weak. Clone size is given for some rows only: seen once, a few or many times, or a class if the clone is expanded.

>NA|TRBV6-5|TRBJ2-7|NA|15
CASRGGAANSYEQYF
TGTGCCAGCAGGGGGGGGGCAGCCAACTCCTACGAGCAGTACTTC
>NA|TRBV5-1|TRBJ1-2|NA|14
CASSLSSGDHGYTF
TGCGCCAGCAGCTTATCATCCGGGGATCATGGCTACACCTTC
>TRBD2|TRBV5-1|TRBJ2-3|NA|15
CASSLGAGGPDTQYF
TGCGCCAGCAGCTTGGGGGCGGGAGGGCCAGATACGCAGTATTTT
>NA|TRBV5-6|TRBJ1-1|NA|13
CASSSYLNTEAFF
TGTGCCAGCAGCTCCTACCTGAACACTGAAGCTTTCTTT
>NA|TRBV7-8|TRBJ1-1|once|13
CASSLWGGTEAFF
TGTGCCAGCAGCTTATGGGGGGGCACTGAAGCTTTCTTT
>NA|TRBV19|TRBJ2-6|NA|17
CASSKAAAETGANVLTF
TGTGCCAGTAGTAAGGCGGCAGCGGAGACTGGGGCCAACGTCCTGACTTTC
>NA|TRBV5-1|TRBJ2-1|NA|14
CASSTIPMGGEQFF
TGCGCCAGCAGCACCATACCCATGGGCGGGGAGCAGTTCTTC
>NA|TRBV5-1|TRBJ2-1|once|13
CASSLQTFNEQFF
TGCGCCAGCAGCCTTCAGACTTTTAATGAGCAGTTCTTC
>TRBD1|TRBV6-5|TRBJ1-1|NA|14
CASQGLYRGNEAFF
TGTGCCAGCCAGGGACTTTACAGGGGGAATGAAGCTTTCTTT
>TRBD2|TRBV11-2|TRBJ2-1|NA|15
CASSWTSGTYNEQFF
TGTGCCAGCAGTTGGACTAGCGGGACGTACAATGAGCAGTTCTTC
>NA|TRBV2|TRBJ2-2|NA|13
CASSPGHTGELFF
TGTGCCAGCAGTCCAGGTCACACCGGGGAGCTGTTTTTT
>NA|TRBV12-3/TRBV12-4|TRBJ2-2|NA|13
CASRQGGTGELFF
TGTGCCAGCAGGCAGGGGGGAACCGGGGAGCTGTTTTTT
>NA|TRBV5-1|TRBJ2-1|NA|16
CASSLESRSSYNEQFF
TGCGCCAGCAGCCTAGAATCCCGGAGCTCCTACAATGAGCAGTTCTTC
>TRBD1|TRBV5-1|TRBJ2-7|once|14
CASSQGARSREQYF
TGCGCCAGCAGCCAGGGGGCGCGGTCCCGGGAGCAGTACTTC
>NA|TRBV9|TRBJ1-3|NA|15
CASSRGGELGNTIYF
TGTGCCAGCAGCCGTGGAGGGGAACTGGGAAACACCATATATTTT
>NA|TRBV27|TRBJ1-5|NA|15
CASSFLDRSNQPQHF
TGTGCCAGCAGTTTCTTAGACAGGAGCAATCAGCCCCAGCATTTT
>NA|TRBV9|TRBJ1-1|NA|14
CASSVAQMNTEAFF
TGTGCCAGCAGCGTAGCTCAGATGAACACTGAAGCTTTCTTT
>NA|TRBV5-5|TRBJ1-1|NA|14
CASSLGQLHTEAFF
TGTGCCAGCAGCTTGGGACAGTTACACACTGAAGCTTTCTTT
>NA|TRBV5-1|TRBJ1-1|NA|15
CASSLVIQGNTEAFF
TGCGCCAGCAGCTTGGTAATACAGGGAAACACTGAAGCTTTCTTT
>TRBD1|TRBV11-2|TRBJ1-3|NA|14
CASSLKQGAPPVYF
TGTGCCAGCAGCTTAAAGCAGGGGGCGCCTCCTGTTTATTTT
>TRBD2|TRBV5-1|TRBJ2-5|NA|16
CASSFTGASGQETQYF
TGCGCCAGCAGCTTCACCGGGGCTAGCGGACAAGAGACCCAGTACTTC
>NA|TRBV6-5|TRBJ1-3|NA|13
CASSSTVAYTIYF
TGTGCCAGCAGCTCGACAGTTGCGTACACCATATATTTT
>TRBD1|TRBV19|TRBJ1-2|NA|12
CASTGTGFGYTF
TGTGCCAGTACCGGGACAGGGTTTGGCTACACCTTC
>TRBD2|TRBV27|TRBJ2-2|once|16
CASSLTLAGVAGELFF
TGTGCCAGCAGTTTAACTCTAGCGGGAGTTGCCGGGGAGCTGTTTTTT
>TRBD2|TRBV7-2|TRBJ2-1|NA|16
CASSLETSGRISEQFF
TGTGCCAGCAGCTTAGAGACTAGCGGGAGAATCAGTGAGCAGTTCTTC
>NA|TRBV4-1|TRBJ2-1|NA|16
CASSQDYTPSSNEQFF
TGCGCCAGCAGCCAAGATTACACCCCCTCCAGCAATGAGCAGTTCTTC
>NA|TRBV4-2|TRBJ1-1|NA|15
CASSQGQGRNTEAFF
TGTGCCAGCAGCCAAGGGCAGGGGCGGAACACTGAAGCTTTCTTT
>NA|TRBV29-1|TRBJ1-1|once|14
CSVEVAPVNTEAFF
TGCAGCGTTGAAGTAGCACCCGTCAACACTGAAGCTTTCTTT
>NA|TRBV2|TRBJ2-2|few|12
CASSVFTGELFF
TGTGCCAGCAGCGTCTTCACCGGGGAGCTGTTTTTT
>TRBD2|TRBV27|TRBJ2-1|NA|15
CASSLSTSGSNEQFF
TGTGCCAGCAGTTTATCGACTAGCGGGAGCAATGAGCAGTTCTTC
>NA|TRBV19|TRBJ1-1|NA|12
CASSSRWTEAFF
TGTGCCAGTAGTTCGCGGTGGACTGAAGCTTTCTTT
>TRBD2|TRBV5-1|TRBJ2-7|NA|14
CASSKGTSGGEQYF
TGCGCCAGCAGCAAAGGGACTAGCGGAGGCGAGCAGTACTTC
>NA|TRBV19|TRBJ1-1|NA|14
CASKPWGGNTEAFF
TGTGCCAGTAAACCTTGGGGGGGGAACACTGAAGCTTTCTTT
>NA|TRBV3-1/TRBV3-2|TRBJ2-5|NA|12
CASSQARETQYF
TGTGCCAGCAGCCAAGCGAGGGAGACCCAGTACTTC
>NA|TRBV5-1|TRBJ2-5|once|12
CASSLDSGSQYF
TGCGCCAGCAGCTTGGATAGCGGCTCCCAGTACTTC
>NA|TRBV24-1|TRBJ1-1|NA|13
CATSAGQNTEAFF
TGTGCCACCAGTGCAGGACAGAACACTGAAGCTTTCTTT
>TRBD2|TRBV7-6|TRBJ2-1|NA|17
CASSSLGGTSGNNEQFF
TGTGCCAGCAGCTCCCTCGGGGGGACTAGCGGAAACAATGAGCAGTTCTTC
>TRBD1|TRBV30|TRBJ1-2|NA|13
CACPDRVDYGYTF
TGTGCCTGCCCGGACAGGGTTGACTATGGCTACACCTTC
>NA|TRBV6-1|TRBJ2-1|NA|13
CASSEALGFREFF
TGTGCCAGCAGTGAAGCGCTAGGGTTCAGGGAGTTCTTC
>TRBD1|TRBV11-3|TRBJ1-2|NA|13
CASSDRGYYGYTF
TGTGCCAGCAGCGACAGGGGCTACTATGGCTACACCTTC
>NA|TRBV5-1|TRBJ1-1|NA|13
CASSGAQNTEAFF
TGCGCCAGCAGCGGAGCGCAGAACACTGAAGCTTTCTTT
>TRBD2|TRBV30|TRBJ2-3|NA|14
CALGALADTDTQYF
TGTGCCCTTGGAGCACTAGCGGACACAGATACGCAGTATTTT
>TRBD2|TRBV3-1/TRBV3-2|TRBJ2-1|NA|16
CASSRLAASSYNEQFF
TGTGCCAGCAGCCGCCTAGCGGCCAGCTCCTACAATGAGCAGTTCTTC
>TRBD2|TRBV5-5|TRBJ2-3|NA|16
CASRLLAGGVTDTQYF
TGTGCCAGCAGACTGCTAGCGGGAGGGGTCACAGATACGCAGTATTTT
>TRBD1|TRBV5-1|TRBJ1-4|once|14
CASSPDRGNEKLFF
TGCGCCAGCAGCCCCGACAGGGGAAATGAAAAACTGTTTTTT
>TRBD2|TRBV11-3|TRBJ2-3|NA|16
CASSYGLAGVSDTQYF
TGTGCCAGCAGCTATGGACTAGCGGGAGTATCAGATACGCAGTATTTT
>NA|TRBV6-6|TRBJ2-5|few|12
CASRDTQETQYF
TGTGCCAGCAGGGACACCCAAGAGACCCAGTACTTC
>NA|TRBV9|TRBJ2-1|NA|15
CASSVGDSSYNEQFF
TGTGCCAGCAGCGTAGGTGATAGCTCCTACAATGAGCAGTTCTTC